This T cell receptor (beta chain) was documented in a study of Ad26.COV2.S vaccination and SARS-CoV-2 variants. Study-level information: Enrollment placed the donor in the COV1001 Ad26.COV2.S trial arm. Intramuscular Ad26.COV2.S at 5x10^10 or 1x10^11 viral particles. Findings and caveats of the study: Vaccine recipients posted higher spike-specific TCR breadth than their placebo counterparts. Analytic work on TCR breadth and depth might have understated the full extent of total T cell responses.

A remark on this clone: The antigen is unknown.

Treatment given: some 19 received Ad26.COV2.S at low or high dose, single or two shots; 5 received placebo; per-sample allocation not given. At day 63 after the first vaccine or placebo injection, samples were drawn. The repertoire was sequenced with immunoSEQ multiplex PCR; TCRdb's copy has only in-frame clones and lacks some. The sample holds hundreds of thousands of clones, around 86% seen once. This sequence originates from a person aged 18-65 years who received the Ad26.COV2.S COVID-19 vaccine or a placebo. Sequenced here: peripheral blood, sampled in a trial of Ad26.COV2.S vaccine versus placebo.

CDR3 loop: CASSLTPGGSEQYF. The CDR3 nucleotides are TGCGCCAGCAGCTTGACCCCGGGAGGAAGCGAGCAGTACTTC. The chain recombines TRBV5-1 with TRBJ2-7, with 7 bases lining up with TRBD2. This CDR3 comprises 14 residues. CDR1 is SGHRS and CDR2 is YFSETQ in the germline V gene. V was clipped by 1 base and J by 6 bases; unmatched bases: 7.